These T cell receptor beta chains were read from a single sample in a study of blood T cell repertoires in COVID-19. Sequencing was performed with immunoSEQ multiplex PCR; in TCRdb, only in-frame clones are kept and a portion is missing. The data hold around 450,000 clones, with about 90% observed a single time. What was sequenced was PBMCs or T cells enriched from blood (not recorded which). Receptors were obtained from a man aged 18 to 29 who had recovered from COVID-19. CDR3s include the opening cysteine and the closing phenylalanine or tryptophan. A D gene is named only where the DNA matches it firmly. Clone sizes are given selectively: once, few, many, or a class where the clone is expanded.

abundance	v_gene	d_gene	j_gene	CDR3aa	CDR3nt
NA	TRBV5-1	TRBD1	TRBJ1-1	CASSLQEGAITEAFF	TGCGCCAGCAGCTTGCAAGAGGGGGCGATCACTGAAGCTTTCTTT
NA	TRBV29-1	NA	TRBJ2-1	CSVEGWQGYNEQFF	TGCAGCGTTGAGGGGTGGCAGGGTTACAATGAGCAGTTCTTC
NA	TRBV5-4	TRBD2	TRBJ2-7	CASSLGGASEQYF	TGTGCCAGCAGCCTCGGGGGGGCTTCCGAGCAGTACTTC
NA	TRBV11-3	TRBD2	TRBJ2-1	CASSSRTSSHEQFF	TGTGCCAGCAGCTCCCGGACTAGCTCCCATGAGCAGTTCTTC
NA	TRBV5-1	TRBD1	TRBJ1-1	CASSLTTGGTEAFF	TGCGCCAGCAGCTTGACTACAGGGGGCACTGAAGCTTTCTTT
once	TRBV2	NA	TRBJ1-4	CASRTPGKNEKLFF	TGTGCCAGTAGGACGCCGGGGAAAAATGAAAAACTGTTTTTT
NA	TRBV3-1/TRBV3-2	TRBD1	TRBJ1-1	CASSQLIRDRGETEAFF	TGTGCCAGCAGCCAATTAATCCGGGACAGGGGAGAAACTGAAGCTTTCTTT
NA	TRBV7-2	TRBD2	TRBJ2-1	CASSLSLASNNEQFF	TGTGCCAGCAGCTTATCACTAGCGAGCAACAATGAGCAGTTCTTC
NA	TRBV12-1	NA	TRBJ2-3	CASSLSGRSDTQYF	TGTGCCAGCAGCTTGTCCGGGAGATCAGATACGCAGTATTTT
NA	TRBV2	NA	TRBJ1-4	CASRITGKILFF	TGTGCCAGCAGAATAACAGGGAAAATATTGTTTTTT
NA	TRBV10-3	TRBD2	TRBJ2-2	CAISDHLAGSNTGELFF	TGTGCCATCAGTGATCACTTAGCGGGGTCGAACACCGGGGAGCTGTTTTTT
NA	TRBV3-1/TRBV3-2	TRBD1	TRBJ2-3	CASSPNPGQEGNTQYF	TGTGCCAGCAGCCCCAACCCGGGACAGGAGGGAAATACGCAGTATTTT
NA	TRBV5-5	NA	TRBJ1-4	CASSVPGEKLFF	TGTGCCAGCAGCGTGCCAGGTGAAAAACTGTTTTTT
NA	TRBV7-6	NA	TRBJ1-1	CASSPTVGGAGAFF	TGTGCCAGCAGCCCAACCGTGGGGGGGGCGGGGGCTTTCTTT
NA	TRBV7-3	NA	TRBJ1-1	CASSLVGASEAFF	TGTGCCAGCAGTTTAGTGGGGGCTAGTGAAGCTTTCTTT
NA	TRBV11-3	NA	TRBJ1-1	CASSGRQVRNTEAFF	TGTGCCAGCAGCGGCCGACAGGTGAGGAACACTGAAGCTTTCTTT
NA	TRBV5-4	NA	TRBJ1-1	CASSLDRNTEAFF	TGTGCCAGCAGCTTGGATAGAAACACTGAAGCTTTCTTT
NA	TRBV6-5	NA	TRBJ2-7	CASSRVSSYEQYF	TGTGCCAGCAGTCGGGTTTCCTCCTACGAGCAGTACTTC
NA	TRBV3-1/TRBV3-2	NA	TRBJ1-6	CASSQVAHSNSPLHF	TGTGCCAGCAGCCAAGTCGCACACAGCAATTCACCCCTCCACTTT
NA	TRBV28	NA	TRBJ2-7	CASSLLFPNRYEQYF	TGTGCCAGCAGTTTGCTTTTTCCTAACCGGTACGAGCAGTACTTC
NA	TRBV10-2	NA	TRBJ1-5	CASSDKWSGQPQHF	TGCGCCAGCAGTGATAAGTGGAGCGGTCAGCCCCAGCATTTT
once	TRBV28	NA	TRBJ2-1	CASSPTSSSHNEQFF	TGTGCCAGCAGTCCAACTAGTTCATCGCACAATGAGCAGTTCTTC
few	TRBV29-1	TRBD1	TRBJ1-1	CSVSSLRDRVSEAFF	TGCAGCGTCTCCTCTCTCCGGGACAGGGTGTCTGAAGCTTTCTTT
NA	TRBV19	TRBD2	TRBJ2-1	CASSPQGRGGREQFF	TGTGCCAGTTCCCCCCAGGGGCGGGGGGGCCGAGAGCAGTTCTTC
NA	TRBV19	NA	TRBJ1-6	CASGASSYNSPLHF	TGTGCCAGTGGGGCGAGCTCCTATAATTCACCCCTCCACTTT
NA	TRBV7-2	TRBD2	TRBJ2-7	CASSLGLAGEQYF	TGTGCCAGCAGCTTAGGACTAGCCGGGGAGCAGTACTTC
NA	TRBV6-5	TRBD1	TRBJ1-1	CASSYSRGQGEAFF	TGTGCCAGCAGTTACTCGAGGGGACAGGGTGAAGCTTTCTTT
NA	TRBV6-5	TRBD2	TRBJ2-7	CASSLRTSGVYEQYF	TGTGCCAGCAGTCTTCGGACTAGCGGGGTCTACGAGCAGTACTTC
NA	TRBV21-1	NA	TRBJ2-4	CASSKKPTTLAKNIQYF	TGTGCCAGCAGCAAAAAACCAACAACGCTAGCCAAAAACATTCAGTACTTC
NA	TRBV7-8	NA	TRBJ1-3	CASSLVGADNGNTIYF	TGTGCCAGCAGCTTAGTAGGGGCGGACAACGGAAACACCATATATTTT
NA	TRBV28	TRBD2	TRBJ2-5	CASSLAGEGETQYF	TGTGCCAGCAGCCTAGCGGGAGAGGGAGAGACCCAGTACTTC
NA	TRBV6-5	NA	TRBJ1-1	CASSYSMGQNTEAFF	TGTGCCAGCAGTTACTCCATGGGACAGAACACTGAAGCTTTCTTT
NA	TRBV20-1	NA	TRBJ1-1	CSADREAFF	TGCAGTGCAGACAGGGAAGCTTTCTTT
few	TRBV9	TRBD1	TRBJ1-5	CASSVGADQGAQHF	TGTGCCAGCAGCGTAGGGGCGGACCAGGGGGCCCAGCATTTT
NA	TRBV10-3	NA	TRBJ2-3	CAISESTTTDTDTQYF	TGTGCCATCAGTGAGTCAACAACTACCGACACAGATACGCAGTATTTT
NA	TRBV19	NA	TRBJ2-7	CASSIAAGGSYEQYF	TGTGCCAGTAGTATCGCAGCTGGCGGTTCCTACGAGCAGTACTTC
NA	TRBV10-3	NA	TRBJ1-5	CAISESAPGGYQPQHF	TGTGCCATCAGTGAGTCGGCTCCTGGGGGGTATCAGCCCCAGCATTTT
NA	TRBV19	NA	TRBJ1-2	CAIQRGNYGYTF	TGTGCCATTCAGCGGGGAAACTATGGCTACACCTTC
NA	TRBV18	TRBD2	TRBJ2-7	CASSPGLAGLYEQYF	TGTGCCAGCTCACCTGGACTAGCGGGACTCTACGAGCAGTACTTC
NA	TRBV20-1	NA	TRBJ1-2	CSASPYGYTF	TGCAGTGCTAGTCCGTATGGCTACACCTTC
NA	TRBV10-1	NA	TRBJ2-3	CASKRTGEDTQYF	TGCGCCAGCAAGCGGACGGGGGAAGATACGCAGTATTTT
NA	TRBV12-2	NA	TRBJ2-7	CASRLRTGTSYEQYF	TGTGCAAGTCGCTTAAGAACAGGGACCTCTTATGAGCAGTACTTC
NA	TRBV6-1	NA	TRBJ2-1	CASSEGVLGQGIGQFF	TGTGCCAGCAGTGAAGGGGTTCTGGGACAAGGAATAGGGCAGTTCTTC
NA	TRBV28	TRBD2	TRBJ2-7	CASSGLAGGRYEQYF	TGTGCCAGCAGTGGACTAGCGGGAGGGCGCTACGAGCAGTACTTC
NA	TRBV19	NA	TRBJ2-1	CASSPTGYNEQFF	TGTGCCAGTAGTCCGACGGGTTACAATGAGCAGTTCTTC
NA	TRBV7-9	TRBD2	TRBJ2-1	CASSTSGGAGEQFF	TGTGCCAGCAGCACTAGCGGGGGGGCCGGAGAGCAGTTCTTC
NA	TRBV18	TRBD1	TRBJ1-2	CASSPDGTGAGYGYTF	TGTGCCAGCTCACCAGACGGGACAGGGGCTGGCTATGGCTACACCTTC
NA	TRBV2	NA	TRBJ2-5	CASRGAQETQYF	TGTGCCAGCAGGGGGGCCCAAGAGACCCAGTACTTC
once	TRBV29-1	TRBD1	TRBJ2-7	CSVVDDRDPFYEQYF	TGCAGCGTTGTAGATGACAGGGACCCTTTTTACGAGCAGTACTTC
NA	TRBV7-9	TRBD1	TRBJ1-5	CASSQDRFQPQHF	TGTGCCAGCAGTCAGGACAGGTTCCAGCCCCAGCATTTT